This is a list of T cell receptor beta chains from one sample in a study. A single record per CDR3 protein comes from TCRdb applying MiXCR to the 5' RACE reads. Of around 33,000 distinct CDR3 sequences listed, roughly a quarter are singletons. Sequencing was done on a sample of memory CD4+ T cells sorted from blood. The receptors come from a female donor with breast cancer. Both conserved end residues are part of each CDR3. The order of the fields is CDR3 DNA, CDR3 protein, J gene, V gene, D gene, clone size. D genes are given only for firm matches. Clone sizes are given selectively: once, few, many, or a class where the clone is expanded.

TGTGCCAGCAGCGTAGTACCAAACTACGAGCAGTACTTC	CASSVVPNYEQYF	TRBJ2-7	TRBV9	-	many
TGCAAGAGTAACCACCAGAACTATGGCTACACCTTC	CKSNHQNYGYTF	TRBJ1-2	TRBV20-1	-	-
TGCGCCAGCAGTACAGGACAGGGGACTAACTATGGCTACACCTTC	CASSTGQGTNYGYTF	TRBJ1-2	TRBV10-2	TRBD1	-
TGCGCCAGCAGCTACTCCGGGACAGGGAACGAGCAGTACTTC	CASSYSGTGNEQYF	TRBJ2-7	TRBV5-1	TRBD1	many
TGCGCCAGCAGCTTGGAAAGACTAGCGGGCGTTGCTTCCTACGAGCAGTACTTC	CASSLERLAGVASYEQYF	TRBJ2-7	TRBV5-1	TRBD2	few
TGTGCCACCAGCAGAGCCGGAACTAGCGGGGCCGGTGATACGCAGTATTTT	CATSRAGTSGAGDTQYF	TRBJ2-3	TRBV15	TRBD2	-
TGTGCCAGCAGGGGGTCGGACAGGGGCTACGAGCAGTACTTC	CASRGSDRGYEQYF	TRBJ2-7	TRBV6-2/TRBV6-3	TRBD1	few
TGCAGTGCTAACGCCGGGACGGTGAACACTGAAGCTTTCTTT	CSANAGTVNTEAFF	TRBJ1-1	TRBV20-1	-	few
TGTGCCAGCAGCGTAGACGGGACCTCGTTCGAGCAGTACTTC	CASSVDGTSFEQYF	TRBJ2-7	TRBV9	-	many
TGTGCCAGCAGCCAGTCTACAGGGAAAGAGACCCAGTACTTC	CASSQSTGKETQYF	TRBJ2-5	TRBV11-2	-	-
TGTGCCAGCAGTTACACTGCCCTCAGGGGTTTTCGGAACACCATATATTTT	CASSYTALRGFRNTIYF	TRBJ1-3	TRBV6-5	-	-
TGTGCCAGCAGTTTACGGGCAGGGGGCGGCTATGGCTACACCTTC	CASSLRAGGGYGYTF	TRBJ1-2	TRBV28	TRBD1	many
TGCGCCAGCAGCTTGGTTCAGGGATGGAGCACTGAAGCTTTCTTT	CASSLVQGWSTEAFF	TRBJ1-1	TRBV5-1	-	many
TGTGCCAGCAGCTTTTACAGGGGTAATCAGCCCCAGCATTTT	CASSFYRGNQPQHF	TRBJ1-5	TRBV5-6	TRBD1	-
TGCGCCAGCAGCTTGAATAGCGGCCCATACAATGAGCAGTTCTTC	CASSLNSGPYNEQFF	TRBJ2-1	TRBV5-1	-	-
TGTGCCACCTCGCAGGCACAGGGGCCAGTTTCACCCCTCCACTTT	CATSQAQGPVSPLHF	TRBJ1-6	TRBV15	TRBD1	-
TGTGCCAGCCGACTAGCGGGAGCTATAAGTGAGCAGTTCTTC	CASRLAGAISEQFF	TRBJ2-1	TRBV7-3	TRBD2	few
TGCGCCAGCAGCCCCTCTCGGACTCCTCATGAGCAGTTCTTC	CASSPSRTPHEQFF	TRBJ2-1	TRBV4-3	-	medium-sized
TGTGCCAGCAGCGGACAACAGGGCTCCGAGCAGTACTTC	CASSGQQGSEQYF	TRBJ2-7	TRBV11-3	-	-
TGCGCCAGCACCCCAGGGGCGAACACCGGGGAGCTGTTTTTT	CASTPGANTGELFF	TRBJ2-2	TRBV4-1	-	-
TGTGCCAGCAGCCAAGAAGGGGTGAGCGAGCAGTACTTC	CASSQEGVSEQYF	TRBJ2-7	TRBV4-2	-	-
TGCGCCAGCAGGCCGGGGCAGGGGGCTTTTGAGGCCCAGTACTTC	CASRPGQGAFEAQYF	TRBJ2-5	TRBV5-1	TRBD1	-
TGTGCCAGCAGTTTACAGGGGTCCGGGGAGCTGTTTTTT	CASSLQGSGELFF	TRBJ2-2	TRBV28	-	-
TGTGCCAGCAGCTCGCCTAGCGGAACATCCTACGAGCAGTACTTC	CASSSPSGTSYEQYF	TRBJ2-7	TRBV7-9	TRBD2	many
TGTGCCAGCAGTTTAACAGGAGCTAACTACGAGCAGTACTTC	CASSLTGANYEQYF	TRBJ2-7	TRBV27	-	many
TGTACCAGCAGCGTAGGTACTAACTCCTACGAGCAGTACTTC	CTSSVGTNSYEQYF	TRBJ2-7	TRBV9	-	-
TGTGCCACCAGTGGAACGATTACAGATACGCAGTATTTT	CATSGTITDTQYF	TRBJ2-3	TRBV24-1	-	few
TGTGCCAGCAGGCCCCAATCGTCATTCCACGAGCAGTACTTC	CASRPQSSFHEQYF	TRBJ2-7	TRBV28	-	few
TGTGCCAGCAGTGCAGACCTGGGAAATGAGCAGTTCTTC	CASSADLGNEQFF	TRBJ2-1	TRBV27	-	few
TGTGCCAGCAGTTACCGGGACAGGGTGGGCTACACCTTC	CASSYRDRVGYTF	TRBJ1-2	TRBV6-5	TRBD1	many
TGTGCCAGCAGCTCAGGACGCGGGGGGCCTTACAATGAGCAGTTCTTC	CASSSGRGGPYNEQFF	TRBJ2-1	TRBV11-2	TRBD2	once
TGTGCCAGCAGTTTAAGGCAGGACGGATACGAGCAGTACTTC	CASSLRQDGYEQYF	TRBJ2-7	TRBV28	-	few
TGCGCCAGCAGCCCGGGACGACAGGGTGGCTACACCTTC	CASSPGRQGGYTF	TRBJ1-2	TRBV4-1	TRBD1	many
TGTGCCAGCAGCTCGTTCGGGACGCAAGAGACCCAGTACTTC	CASSSFGTQETQYF	TRBJ2-5	TRBV7-9	-	few
TGTGCCAGCAGTTTATTTCAGGGGGACACTGAAGCTTTCTTT	CASSLFQGDTEAFF	TRBJ1-1	TRBV27	TRBD1	many
TGTGCCAGCAGTCCCTTGCGGGACTCCTACGAGCAGTACTTC	CASSPLRDSYEQYF	TRBJ2-7	TRBV6-2/TRBV6-3	-	-
TGTGCCAGCAGCCCCTCTTTTGTCCTCTACGAGCAGTACTTC	CASSPSFVLYEQYF	TRBJ2-7	TRBV6-5	-	-
TGTGCCAGCAGTACCAGGGTCCAAGAGACCCAGTACTTC	CASSTRVQETQYF	TRBJ2-5	TRBV7-3	-	many
TGTGCCACCAGCAGAGAGCCTGCTGTGAACACTGAAGCTTTCTTT	CATSREPAVNTEAFF	TRBJ1-1	TRBV15	-	-
TGCGCCAGCAGCTCCGAACCGGGACTAGCTTATGAGCAGTTCTTC	CASSSEPGLAYEQFF	TRBJ2-1	TRBV5-1	TRBD2	-
TGCGCCAGCAGCCAAGAGGTCCAGGGGGGGTTCAACGAGCAGTACTTC	CASSQEVQGGFNEQYF	TRBJ2-7	TRBV4-1	-	-
TGTGCCAGCAGTTTACCTAGGCGGGTATACAATGAGCAGTTCTTC	CASSLPRRVYNEQFF	TRBJ2-1	TRBV28	-	once
TGTGCCAGCAGCTTAACGGGAGGGGCGACAGGACGCGCAGAGCAGTTCTTC	CASSLTGGATGRAEQFF	TRBJ2-1	TRBV7-3	-	many
TGCAGCGTTGGACAGGCCAACGAGCAGTACTTC	CSVGQANEQYF	TRBJ2-7	TRBV29-1	-	many
TGTGCCAGCAGCCCACAGGGGCTTGACCTCGAAGCTTTCTTT	CASSPQGLDLEAFF	TRBJ1-1	TRBV28	TRBD1	-
TGTGCCAGCATTCAGGGCAGCGGGGAGCTGTTTTTT	CASIQGSGELFF	TRBJ2-2	TRBV2	-	-
TGTGCCAGCAGTTCGGGGTATAGCACAGATACGCAGTATTTT	CASSSGYSTDTQYF	TRBJ2-3	TRBV7-3	-	-
TGTGCCAGCAGCTTATCTGGAGGCGCGGATACGCAGTATTTT	CASSLSGGADTQYF	TRBJ2-3	TRBV7-3	-	-
TGTGCCAGCAGCTCCCTCGGAGAAGGATATTTTAGACCCCTCCACTTT	CASSSLGEGYFRPLHF	TRBJ1-6	TRBV21-1	-	many
TGTGCCAGCGGAGGGGGCGAGCAGTACTTC	CASGGGEQYF	TRBJ2-7	TRBV12-3/TRBV12-4	-	-
TGTGCCAGCAGCCGGGACTTCCAAGAGACCCAGTACTTC	CASSRDFQETQYF	TRBJ2-5	TRBV7-3	-	many
TGTGCCAGCAGTGCCCGGTCTGAAGACATTCAGTACTTC	CASSARSEDIQYF	TRBJ2-4	TRBV2	-	few
TGTGCCACATCGGGACCACTCAATCAGCCCCAGCATTTT	CATSGPLNQPQHF	TRBJ1-5	TRBV19	-	few
TGCGCCAGCCGGTTCCCCTACAGGCCCGGGCACTTC	CASRFPYRPGHF	TRBJ2-7	TRBV4-1	-	medium-sized
TGTGCCACATGTCGAGTGGGGCAGGCCTACAATGAGCAGTTCTTC	CATCRVGQAYNEQFF	TRBJ2-1	TRBV6-5	-	few
TGCAGTGCTAGCGGCACTAGCGGAACCTACAATGAGCAGTTCTTC	CSASGTSGTYNEQFF	TRBJ2-1	TRBV20-1	TRBD2	few
TGTGCCAGCAGTAAAGTGGCGGGGACGGGGACAGATACGCAGTATTTT	CASSKVAGTGTDTQYF	TRBJ2-3	TRBV7-2	-	once
TGTGCCAGCAGTGCTAGCGGGAGTTACGAGCAGTACTTC	CASSASGSYEQYF	TRBJ2-7	TRBV25-1	TRBD2	many
TGCGCCAGCAGCCCGAATTTAGGCTACGAGCAGTACTTC	CASSPNLGYEQYF	TRBJ2-7	TRBV4-1	-	many